In its sample, the clone carrying this T cell receptor beta chain was seen a few times. The antigen is not known. Healthy Caucasian individuals from Russia aged about 6 to 90 were enrolled as donors. Each sample gave at least 6.5 million isolated PBMCs. Each sample provided at least 5 micrograms of extracted total RNA. A second roughly 7 to 12 cycle PCR used barcoded and J-beta primers. TCRdb processed the 5' RACE reads anew with MiXCR; each CDR3 protein has one entry. There are around 1,700,000 distinct CDR3 sequences in the sample; 28% occur only once, and around 7.7% lies in the top ten. This sample was taken from a study of blood T cells in healthy people across ages. Study-wide results and caveats: More naive CD4+ cells and higher diversity were found in long-lived than in aged donors.

The CDR3 consists of 15 residues. Germline V gene lookup returns CDR1 SNHLY and CDR2 FYNNEI. V lost 4 bases and J 10 bases, leaving 20 bases between the germline ends. This receptor was obtained from a woman aged 30 to 39 in good health. The chain is built from TRBV2 and TRBJ1-5, with a possible D match to TRBD1 (5 bases). Sequencing input: blood. CDR3 sequence (DNA): TGTGCCAGCAGTGCGGAGGCGAGGGGCGGGGACCCCCAGCATTTT. This translates into CASSAEARGGDPQHF.